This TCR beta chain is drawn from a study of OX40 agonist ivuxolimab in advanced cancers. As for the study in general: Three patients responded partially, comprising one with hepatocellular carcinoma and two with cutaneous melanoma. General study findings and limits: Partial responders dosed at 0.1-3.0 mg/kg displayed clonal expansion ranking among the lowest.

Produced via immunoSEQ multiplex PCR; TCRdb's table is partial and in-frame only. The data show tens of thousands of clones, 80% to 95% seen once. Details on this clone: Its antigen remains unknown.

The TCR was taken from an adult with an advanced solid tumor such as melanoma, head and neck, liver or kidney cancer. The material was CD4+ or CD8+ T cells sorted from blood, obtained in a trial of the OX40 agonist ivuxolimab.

This CDR3 is CASSSAGTSGRGEQYF. The CDR3 region has the DNA TGTGCCAGCAGTTCTGCCGGGACTAGCGGGAGGGGGGAGCAGTACTTC. This chain connects TRBV28 to TRBJ2-7, with 16 positions matching TRBD2. This CDR3 has 16 residues. Germline assignment: CDR1 MDHEN and CDR2 SYDVKM. With 4 bases clipped from V and 7 bases from J, the junction kept 7 bases outside the gene matches.